The TCR beta chain under discussion was sequenced for a study of CD8 T cells in ankylosing spondylitis. Study conclusions and caveats: The authors found the disease-linked clones to be CD8+ and relatively rare in peripheral blood. Earlier work had already found some motif variants in reactive arthritis synovial fluid and blood. Reportedly, significant enrichment of disease-linked clones occurred in matched ankylosing spondylitis synovial fluid. Seemingly distinctive of ankylosing spondylitis blood was a TCR beta motif formed by eight highly homologous variants.

It was by quantitative 5'-RACE with molecular barcodes that TCR beta libraries were made. TCRdb ran MiXCR on the 5' RACE reads and lists one entry per CDR3 protein. The sample contains fewer than 500,000 distinct CDR3 sequences, approximately 20% of which appear only once. This clonotype was seen a few times. Its antigen remains unknown. The sequence was collected from a male donor with ankylosing spondylitis. What was sequenced was blood, either unsorted or a sorted T cell fraction (not recorded which).

CDR3 nucleotides: TGCAGCGCCGATCCACAACGAACAGATGAGCAGTTCTTC. Translated: CSADPQRTDEQFF. This sequence joins TRBV29-1 and TRBJ2-1; no clear D. Germline V gives CDR1 SQVTM, CDR2 ANQGSEA. This CDR3 comprises 13 residues. V gave up 7 bases and J gave up 8 bases, with 18 bases separating them.